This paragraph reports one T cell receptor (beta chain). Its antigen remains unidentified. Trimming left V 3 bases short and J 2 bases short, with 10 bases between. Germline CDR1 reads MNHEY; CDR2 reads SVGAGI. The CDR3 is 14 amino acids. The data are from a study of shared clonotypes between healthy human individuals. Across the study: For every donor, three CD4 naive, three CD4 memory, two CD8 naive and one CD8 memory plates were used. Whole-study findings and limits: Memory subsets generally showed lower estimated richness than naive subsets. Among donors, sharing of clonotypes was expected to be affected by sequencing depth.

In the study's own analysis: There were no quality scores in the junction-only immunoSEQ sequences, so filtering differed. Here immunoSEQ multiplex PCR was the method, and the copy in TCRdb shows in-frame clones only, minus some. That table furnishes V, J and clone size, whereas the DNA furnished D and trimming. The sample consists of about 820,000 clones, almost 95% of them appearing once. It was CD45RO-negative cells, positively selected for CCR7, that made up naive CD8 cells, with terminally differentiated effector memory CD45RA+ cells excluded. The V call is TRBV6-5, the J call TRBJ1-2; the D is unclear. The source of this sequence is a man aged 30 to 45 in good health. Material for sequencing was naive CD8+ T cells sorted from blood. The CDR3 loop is CASSYHPENYGYTF. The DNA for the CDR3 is TGTGCCAGCAGTTATCACCCAGAGAACTATGGCTACACCTTC.